Below are 3 T cell receptor beta chains sequenced from a single sample in a study of T cell responses to AZD1222 COVID-19 vaccine. Assay: immunoSEQ multiplex PCR; the TCRdb copy retains only in-frame clones and omits some. The table shows around 140,000 clones, with 85% to 90% occurring only once. The starting material was peripheral blood, obtained on day 0 of AZD1222 vaccination. These receptors all stem from an adult in good health.

This clone was seen once. The gene calls are TRBV7-8 and TRBJ1-2, with D tentatively TRBD1 (5 bases). Germline CDR1 SGHVS, CDR2 FQNEAQ. The ends were cut back, 7 bases at V and 4 bases at J, with 16 bases in the middle. The CDR3 contains 14 residues. The CDR3 sequence: CASTGDGKGYGYTF. Written as DNA, the CDR3 is TGTGCCAGCACCGGGGACGGGAAGGGCTATGGCTACACCTTC. Based on the CDR3 plus reference TRBV7-8 and TRBJ1-2, the full variable domain is GAGVSQSPRYKVAKRGQDVALRCDPISGHVSLFWYQQALGQGPEFLTYFQNEAQLDKSGLPSDRFFAERPEGSVSTLKIQRTQQEDSAVYLCASTGDGKGYGYTFGSGTRLTVV.

The chain links TRBV4-3 to TRBJ2-7; no clear D gene. Germline CDR1 and CDR2: LGHNA and YSLEER. Deletions cut 4 bases from V and 5 bases from J, with 18 bases between. The CDR3 length is 15 residues. The CDR3 coding sequence is TGCGCCAGCAGCCGGAGTGTAAGTAGGGTGAACGAGCAGTACTTC. It translates to CASSRSVSRVNEQYF.

The chain links TRBV15 to TRBJ1-1, with D tentatively TRBD1 (6 bases). The ends were cut back, 0 bases at V and 4 bases at J, with 15 bases in the middle. The CDR3 has 16 residues. Germline V gene sequence: CDR1 LNHNV, CDR2 YYDKDF (reference sequence). The CDR3 nucleotides are TGTGCCACCAGCAGAGATCGGTTCAGGGGAAGCACTGAAGCTTTCTTT. It encodes CATSRDRFRGSTEAFF. The full variable domain, with the rest looked up from reference TRBV15 and TRBJ1-1, is DAMVIQNPRYQVTQFGKPVTLSCSQTLNHNVMYWYQQKSSQAPKLLFHYYDKDFNNEADTPDNFQSRRPNTSFCFLDIRSPGLGDTAMYLCATSRDRFRGSTEAFFGQGTRLTVV.